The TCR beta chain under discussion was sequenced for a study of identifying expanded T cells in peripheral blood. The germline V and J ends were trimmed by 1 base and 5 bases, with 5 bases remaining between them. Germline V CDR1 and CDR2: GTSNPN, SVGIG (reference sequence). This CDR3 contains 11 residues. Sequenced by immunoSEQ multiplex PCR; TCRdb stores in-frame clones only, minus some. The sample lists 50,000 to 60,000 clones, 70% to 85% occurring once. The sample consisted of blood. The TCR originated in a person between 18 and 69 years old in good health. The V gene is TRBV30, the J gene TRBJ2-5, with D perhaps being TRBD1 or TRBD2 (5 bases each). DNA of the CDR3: TGTGCCTGGAGTGGGGGGGAGACCCAGTACTTC. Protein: CAWSGGETQYF.